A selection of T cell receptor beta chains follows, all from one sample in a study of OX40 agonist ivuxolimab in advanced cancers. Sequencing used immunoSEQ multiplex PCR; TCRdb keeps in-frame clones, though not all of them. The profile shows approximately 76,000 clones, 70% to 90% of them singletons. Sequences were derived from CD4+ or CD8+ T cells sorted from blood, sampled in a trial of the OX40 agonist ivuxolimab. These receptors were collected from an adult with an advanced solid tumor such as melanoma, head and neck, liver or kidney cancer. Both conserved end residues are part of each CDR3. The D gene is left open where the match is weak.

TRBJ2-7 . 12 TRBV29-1 CSVESRGYEQYF
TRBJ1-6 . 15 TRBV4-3 CASSQAAGYNSPLHF
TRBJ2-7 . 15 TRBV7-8 CASSLAGRQTYEQYF
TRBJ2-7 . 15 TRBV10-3 CAISESGGSSYEQYF
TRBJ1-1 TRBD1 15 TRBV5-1 CASSSVTGGNTEAFF
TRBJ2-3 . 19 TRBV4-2 CASSQVLLGYGARTDTQYF
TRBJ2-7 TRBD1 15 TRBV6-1 CASSKYRDSTYEQYF
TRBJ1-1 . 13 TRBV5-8 CASSLSEGYEAFF
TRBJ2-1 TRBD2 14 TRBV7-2 CASSPEIGGGVLVF
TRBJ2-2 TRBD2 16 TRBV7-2 CASSFVAGAHTGELFF
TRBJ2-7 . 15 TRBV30 CAWTGGPLGSYEQYF
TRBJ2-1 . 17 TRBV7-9 CASSLALLTSSYNEQFF
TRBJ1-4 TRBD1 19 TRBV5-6 CASSIDRDRGRSTNEKLFF
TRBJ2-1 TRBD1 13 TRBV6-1 CASKDRVHNEQFF
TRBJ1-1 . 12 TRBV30 CAWNPGTAGAFF
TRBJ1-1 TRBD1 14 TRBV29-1 CSVQLGQLNTEAFF
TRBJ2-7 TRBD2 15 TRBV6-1 CASRASSGLLIEQYF
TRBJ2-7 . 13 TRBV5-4 CASSLEQGPPQYF
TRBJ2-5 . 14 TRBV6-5 CASSPQGFRETQYF
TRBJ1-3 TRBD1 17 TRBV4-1 CASSRPGTGISGNTIYF
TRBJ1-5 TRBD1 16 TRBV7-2 CASSRGQGGSNQPQHF
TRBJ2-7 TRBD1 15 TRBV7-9 CASSSQGQGLYEQYF
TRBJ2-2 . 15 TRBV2 CASSEWGQNTGELFF
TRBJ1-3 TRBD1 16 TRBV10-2 CASRGTDYHSGNTIYF
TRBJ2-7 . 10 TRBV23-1 CASRGAEQYF
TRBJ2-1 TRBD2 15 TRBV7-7 CASSPSGGPYNEQFF
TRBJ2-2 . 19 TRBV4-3 CASSHFIGRQQTNTGELFF
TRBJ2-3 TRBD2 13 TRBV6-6 CAIRSGGADTQYF
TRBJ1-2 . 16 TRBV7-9 CASSQIRDTSDYGYTF
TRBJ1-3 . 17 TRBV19 CASKGQDGLSSGNTIYF
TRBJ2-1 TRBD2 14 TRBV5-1 CASSLGTSGNEQFF
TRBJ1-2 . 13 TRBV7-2 CASSPRMGEGYTF
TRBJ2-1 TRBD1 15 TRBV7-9 CASSGGQGSYNEQFF
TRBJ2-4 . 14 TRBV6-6 CASSYGLAKNIQYF
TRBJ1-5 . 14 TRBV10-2 CASSVQDSNQPQHF
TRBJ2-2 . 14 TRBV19 CASREQENTGELFF
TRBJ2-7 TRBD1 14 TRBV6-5 CASTQRQGYYEQYF
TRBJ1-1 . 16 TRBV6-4 CASSDSVGVGRLAAPF
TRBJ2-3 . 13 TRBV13 CASSIPPSDTQYF
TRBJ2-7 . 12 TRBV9 CASSVDGYEQYF
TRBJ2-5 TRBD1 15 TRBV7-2 CASSFQGGRQETQYF
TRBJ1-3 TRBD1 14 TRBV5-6 CASSSGQAGNTIYF